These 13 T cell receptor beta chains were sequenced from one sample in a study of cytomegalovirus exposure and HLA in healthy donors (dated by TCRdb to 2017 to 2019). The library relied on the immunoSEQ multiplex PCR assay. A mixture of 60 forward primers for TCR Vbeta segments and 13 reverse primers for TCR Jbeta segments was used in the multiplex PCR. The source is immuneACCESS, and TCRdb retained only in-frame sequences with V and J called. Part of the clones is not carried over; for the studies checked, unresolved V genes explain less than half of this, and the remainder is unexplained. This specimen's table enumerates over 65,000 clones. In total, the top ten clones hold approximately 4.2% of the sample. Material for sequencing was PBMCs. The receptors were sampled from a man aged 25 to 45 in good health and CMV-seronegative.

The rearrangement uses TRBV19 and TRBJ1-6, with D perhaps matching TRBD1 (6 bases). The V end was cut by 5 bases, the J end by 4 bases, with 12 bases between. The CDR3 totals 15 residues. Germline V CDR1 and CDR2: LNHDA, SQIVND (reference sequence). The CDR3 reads CASSHGQLYNSPLHF. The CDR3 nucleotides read TGTGCCAGTAGTCACGGACAGTTGTATAATTCACCCCTCCACTTT.

The CDR3 reads CASRGDRSHEQYF. In DNA, the CDR3 is TGTGCCAGCCGGGGGGACAGGTCCCACGAGCAGTACTTC. This chain uses TRBV2 with TRBJ2-7, with D tentatively TRBD1 (8 bases). Germline V gene lookup returns CDR1 SNHLY and CDR2 FYNNEI. The CDR3 loop spans 13 amino acids. V gave up 8 bases and J gave up 5 bases, with 16 bases separating them.

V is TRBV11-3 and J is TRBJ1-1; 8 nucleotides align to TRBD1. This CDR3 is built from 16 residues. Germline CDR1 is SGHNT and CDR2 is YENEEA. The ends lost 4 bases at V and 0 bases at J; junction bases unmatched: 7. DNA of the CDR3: TGTGCCAGCAGCTCCGGACAGGGCGGGTTGAACACTGAAGCTTTCTTT. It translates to CASSSGQGGLNTEAFF.

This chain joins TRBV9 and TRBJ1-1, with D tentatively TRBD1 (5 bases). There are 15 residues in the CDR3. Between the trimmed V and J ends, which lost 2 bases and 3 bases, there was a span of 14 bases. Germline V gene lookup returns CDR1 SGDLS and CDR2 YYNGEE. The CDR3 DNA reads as TGTGCCAGCAGCGTTGGCTCCGGCAGGGACACTGAAGCTTTCTTT. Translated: CASSVGSGRDTEAFF. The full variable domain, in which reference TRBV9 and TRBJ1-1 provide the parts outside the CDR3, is DSGVTQTPKHLITATGQRVTLRCSPRSGDLSVYWYQQSLDQGLQFLIQYYNGEERAKGNILERFSAQQFPDLHSELNLSSLELGDSALYFCASSVGSGRDTEAFFGQGTRLTVV.

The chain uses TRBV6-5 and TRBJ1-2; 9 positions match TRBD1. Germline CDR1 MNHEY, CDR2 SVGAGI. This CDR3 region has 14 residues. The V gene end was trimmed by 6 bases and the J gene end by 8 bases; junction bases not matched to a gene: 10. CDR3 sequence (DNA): TGTGCCAGCAGATTTCCCGGGACAGGGAGCGGCTACACCTTC. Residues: CASRFPGTGSGYTF.

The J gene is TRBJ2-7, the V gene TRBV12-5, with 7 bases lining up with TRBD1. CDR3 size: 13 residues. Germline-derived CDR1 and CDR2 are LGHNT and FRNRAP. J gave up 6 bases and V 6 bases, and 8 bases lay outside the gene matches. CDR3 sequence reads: CASGQGLPSEQYF. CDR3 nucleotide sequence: TGTGCTAGTGGACAGGGGCTCCCATCCGAGCAGTACTTC.

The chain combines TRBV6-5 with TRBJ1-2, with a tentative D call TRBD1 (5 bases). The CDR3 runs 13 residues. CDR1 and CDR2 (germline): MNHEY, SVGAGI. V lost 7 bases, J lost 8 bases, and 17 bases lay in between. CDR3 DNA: TGTGCCAGCACTACAGCTGGGGCGGGGGGCTACACCTTC. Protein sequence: CASTTAGAGGYTF.

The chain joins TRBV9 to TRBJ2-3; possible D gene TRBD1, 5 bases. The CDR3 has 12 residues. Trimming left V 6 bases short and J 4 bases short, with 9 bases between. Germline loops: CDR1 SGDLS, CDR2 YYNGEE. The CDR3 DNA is TGTGCCAGCAACAGGCTCTCAGATACGCAGTATTTT. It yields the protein CASNRLSDTQYF.

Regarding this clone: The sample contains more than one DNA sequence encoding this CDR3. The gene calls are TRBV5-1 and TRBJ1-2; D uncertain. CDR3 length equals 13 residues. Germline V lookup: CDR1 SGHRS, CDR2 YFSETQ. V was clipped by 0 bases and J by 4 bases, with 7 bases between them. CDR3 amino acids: CASSLDRSYGYTF. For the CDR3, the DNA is TGCGCCAGCAGCTTGGACCGGAGCTATGGCTACACCTTC.

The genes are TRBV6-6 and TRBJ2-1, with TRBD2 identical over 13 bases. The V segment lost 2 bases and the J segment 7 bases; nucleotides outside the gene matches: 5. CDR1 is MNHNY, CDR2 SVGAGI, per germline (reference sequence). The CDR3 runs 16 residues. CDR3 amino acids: CASSYPGLAGENEQFF. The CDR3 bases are TGTGCCAGCAGTTACCCCGGACTAGCGGGAGAAAATGAGCAGTTCTTC.

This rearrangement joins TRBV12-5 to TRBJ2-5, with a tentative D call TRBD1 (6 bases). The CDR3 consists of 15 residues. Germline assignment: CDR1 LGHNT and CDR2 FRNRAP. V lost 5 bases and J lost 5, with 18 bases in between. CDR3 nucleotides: TGTGCTAGTGGTCAGGGGAACAGTGAGAAGGAGACCCAGTACTTC. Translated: CASGQGNSEKETQYF.

In DNA, the CDR3 is TGTGCCAGCAGCGTAGGGCGGGATTCCTACAATGAGCAGTTCTTC. Translated: CASSVGRDSYNEQFF. The chain is built from TRBV9 and TRBJ2-1, with a tentative D call TRBD2 (6 bases). V lost 0 bases to trimming and J lost 1 base, with 8 bases between them. Germline V CDR1 and CDR2: SGDLS, YYNGEE. This CDR3 has 15 residues.

CDR3 amino acids: CASSLVETNTGELFF. Written as DNA, the CDR3 is TGCGCCAGCAGCTTGGTTGAGACGAACACCGGGGAGCTGTTTTTT. V usage is TRBV5-1 and J usage is TRBJ2-2; D is unclear. The CDR3 extends over 15 amino acids. Germline assignment: CDR1 SGHRS and CDR2 YFSETQ. The V gene lost 0 bases and the J gene lost 0 bases, with 6 bases spanning the gap.